This TCR beta chain was captured in a study of T cell responses to AZD1222 COVID-19 vaccine. The V gene end was trimmed by 6 bases and the J gene end by 0 bases; junction bases not matched to a gene: 4. The CDR3 totals 14 residues. Germline assignment: CDR1 MNHEY and CDR2 SVGAGI. Using immunoSEQ multiplex PCR, the repertoire was profiled, and TCRdb retains in-frame clones only, with some absent. The table records approximately 100,000 clones, 85% of them present only once. This sequence was found in an adult who received the AZD1222 COVID-19 vaccine. The chain has TRBV6-5 and TRBJ2-7; TRBD1 agrees at 8 bases. The material sequenced was peripheral blood, taken 28 days after the second AZD1222 dose. DNA for the CDR3: TGTGCCAGCAGCGGAACAGGGGGCTCCTACGAGCAGTACTTC. As protein: CASSGTGGSYEQYF.